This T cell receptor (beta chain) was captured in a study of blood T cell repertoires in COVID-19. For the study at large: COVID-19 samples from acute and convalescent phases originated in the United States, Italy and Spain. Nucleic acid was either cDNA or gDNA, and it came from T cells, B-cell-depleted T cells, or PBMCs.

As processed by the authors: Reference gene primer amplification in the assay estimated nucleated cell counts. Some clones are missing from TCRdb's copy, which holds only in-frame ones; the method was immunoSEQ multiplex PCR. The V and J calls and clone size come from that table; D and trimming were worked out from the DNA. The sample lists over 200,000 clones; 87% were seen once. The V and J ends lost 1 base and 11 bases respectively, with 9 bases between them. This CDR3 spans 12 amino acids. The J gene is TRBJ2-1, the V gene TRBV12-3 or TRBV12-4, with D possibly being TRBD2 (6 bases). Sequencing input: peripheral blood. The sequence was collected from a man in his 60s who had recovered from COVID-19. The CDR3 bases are TGTGCCAGCAGTTTAGATCGGGAGAAGCAGTTCTTC. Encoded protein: CASSLDREKQFF.